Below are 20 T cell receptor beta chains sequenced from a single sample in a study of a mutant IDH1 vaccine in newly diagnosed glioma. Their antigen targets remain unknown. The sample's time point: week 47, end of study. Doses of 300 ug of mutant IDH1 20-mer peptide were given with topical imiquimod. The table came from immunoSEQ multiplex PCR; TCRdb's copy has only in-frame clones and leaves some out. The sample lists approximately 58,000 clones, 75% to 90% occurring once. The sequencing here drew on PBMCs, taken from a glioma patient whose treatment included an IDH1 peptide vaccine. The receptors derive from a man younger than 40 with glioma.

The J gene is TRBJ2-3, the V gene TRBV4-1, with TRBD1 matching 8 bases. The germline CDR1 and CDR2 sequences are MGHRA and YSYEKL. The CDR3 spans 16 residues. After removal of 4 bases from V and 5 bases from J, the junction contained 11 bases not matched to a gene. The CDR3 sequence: CASSLNPGQARDTQYF. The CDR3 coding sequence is TGCGCCAGCAGCCTTAACCCGGGACAGGCCAGAGATACGCAGTATTTT.

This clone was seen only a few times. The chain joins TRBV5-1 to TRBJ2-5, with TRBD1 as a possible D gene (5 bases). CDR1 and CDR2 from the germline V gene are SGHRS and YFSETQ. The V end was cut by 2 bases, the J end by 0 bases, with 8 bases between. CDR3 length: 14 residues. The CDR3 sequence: CASSFNRNQETQYF. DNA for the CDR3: TGCGCCAGCAGCTTCAACAGGAACCAAGAGACCCAGTACTTC.

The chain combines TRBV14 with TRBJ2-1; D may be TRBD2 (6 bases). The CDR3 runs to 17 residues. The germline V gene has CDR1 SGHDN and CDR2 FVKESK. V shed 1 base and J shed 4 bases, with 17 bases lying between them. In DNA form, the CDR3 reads TGTGCCAGCAGCCAAGCCCCCTGGAGGGGATCATACAATGAGCAGTTCTTC. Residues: CASSQAPWRGSYNEQFF.

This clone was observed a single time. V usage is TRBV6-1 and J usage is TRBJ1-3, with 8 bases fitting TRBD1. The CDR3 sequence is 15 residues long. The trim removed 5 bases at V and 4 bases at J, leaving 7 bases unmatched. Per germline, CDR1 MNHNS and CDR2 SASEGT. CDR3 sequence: CASSSQGAAGNTIYF. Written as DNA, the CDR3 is TGTGCCAGCAGTTCGCAGGGGGCAGCAGGAAACACCATATATTTT.

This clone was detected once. CDR3 region: CASSLESGSTGELFF. In DNA form, the CDR3 reads TGTGCCAGCAGCTTGGAATCGGGGTCCACCGGGGAGCTGTTTTTT. The rearrangement uses TRBV11-3 and TRBJ2-2, with a tentative D call TRBD2 (5 bases). CDR3 length: 15 amino acids. Germline assignment: CDR1 SGHNT and CDR2 YENEEA. Deletions cut 3 bases from V and 4 bases from J, with 12 bases between.

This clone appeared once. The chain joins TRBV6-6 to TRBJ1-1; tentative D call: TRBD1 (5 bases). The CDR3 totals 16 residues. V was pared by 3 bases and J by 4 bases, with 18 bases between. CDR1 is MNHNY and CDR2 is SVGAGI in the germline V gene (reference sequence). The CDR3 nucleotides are TGTGCCAGCAGTTATTCCTCCGGGACCTTGAGCACTGAAGCTTTCTTT. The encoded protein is CASSYSSGTLSTEAFF.

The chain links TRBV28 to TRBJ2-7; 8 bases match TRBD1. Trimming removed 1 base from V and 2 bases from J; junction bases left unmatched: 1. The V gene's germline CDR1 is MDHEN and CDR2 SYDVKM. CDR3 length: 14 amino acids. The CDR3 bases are TGTGCCAGCAGTTTATTGGGACAGGCCTACGAGCAGTACTTC. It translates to CASSLLGQAYEQYF.

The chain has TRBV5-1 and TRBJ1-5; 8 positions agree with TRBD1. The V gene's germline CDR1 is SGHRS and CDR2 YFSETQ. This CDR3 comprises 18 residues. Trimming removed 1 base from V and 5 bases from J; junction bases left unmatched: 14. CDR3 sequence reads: CASSLFPQGASVDQPQHF. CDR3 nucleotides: TGCGCCAGCAGCTTGTTTCCTCAGGGGGCGAGCGTGGATCAGCCCCAGCATTTT.

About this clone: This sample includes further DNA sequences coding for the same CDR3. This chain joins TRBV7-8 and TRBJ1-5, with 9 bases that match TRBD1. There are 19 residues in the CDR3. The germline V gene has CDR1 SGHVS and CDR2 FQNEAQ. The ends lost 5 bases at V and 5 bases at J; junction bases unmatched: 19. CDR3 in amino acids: CASSARRPGTGLGYQPQHF. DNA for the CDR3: TGTGCCAGCAGCGCAAGACGTCCTGGGACAGGGTTGGGGTATCAGCCCCAGCATTTT.

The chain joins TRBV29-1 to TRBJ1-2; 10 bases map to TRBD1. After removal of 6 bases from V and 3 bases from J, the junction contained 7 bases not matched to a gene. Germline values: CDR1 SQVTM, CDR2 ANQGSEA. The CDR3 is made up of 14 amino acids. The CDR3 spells CSVATGGVYYGYTF. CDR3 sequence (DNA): TGCAGCGTGGCGACAGGGGGCGTATACTATGGCTACACCTTC.

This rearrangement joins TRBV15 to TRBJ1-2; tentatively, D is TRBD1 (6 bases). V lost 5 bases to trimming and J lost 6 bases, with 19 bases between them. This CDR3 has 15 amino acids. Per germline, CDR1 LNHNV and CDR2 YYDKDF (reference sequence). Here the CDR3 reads CATSYSPDRIDGYTF. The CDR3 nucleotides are TGTGCCACCAGCTATTCACCCGACAGGATCGATGGCTACACCTTC.

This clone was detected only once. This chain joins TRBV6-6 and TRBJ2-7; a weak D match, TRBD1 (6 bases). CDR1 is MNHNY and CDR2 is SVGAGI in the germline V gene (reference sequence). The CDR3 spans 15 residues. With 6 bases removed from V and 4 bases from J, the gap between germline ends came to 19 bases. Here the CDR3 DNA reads TGTGCCAGCAGGAAACAGGGATTGAGTCCTTACGAGCAGTACTTC. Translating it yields CASRKQGLSPYEQYF.

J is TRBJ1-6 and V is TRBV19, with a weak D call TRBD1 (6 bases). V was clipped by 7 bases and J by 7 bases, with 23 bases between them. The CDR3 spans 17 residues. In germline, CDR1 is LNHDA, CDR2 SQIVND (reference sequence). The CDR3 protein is CASKLGGRFLGNSPLHF. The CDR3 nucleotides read TGTGCCAGTAAGCTCGGGGGGCGATTTCTGGGAAATTCACCCCTCCACTTT.

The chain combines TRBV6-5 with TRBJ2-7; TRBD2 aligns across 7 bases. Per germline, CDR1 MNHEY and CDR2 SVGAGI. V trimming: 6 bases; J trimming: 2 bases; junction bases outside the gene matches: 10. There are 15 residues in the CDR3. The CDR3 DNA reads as TGTGCCAGCAGGGGGAACGACGGGGGGACCTACGAGCAGTACTTC. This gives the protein CASRGNDGGTYEQYF.

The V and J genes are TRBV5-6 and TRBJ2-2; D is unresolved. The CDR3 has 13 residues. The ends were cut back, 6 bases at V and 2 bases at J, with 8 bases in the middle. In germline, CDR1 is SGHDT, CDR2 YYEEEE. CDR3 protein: CASNPANTGELFF. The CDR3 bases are TGTGCCAGCAACCCGGCCAACACCGGGGAGCTGTTTTTT.

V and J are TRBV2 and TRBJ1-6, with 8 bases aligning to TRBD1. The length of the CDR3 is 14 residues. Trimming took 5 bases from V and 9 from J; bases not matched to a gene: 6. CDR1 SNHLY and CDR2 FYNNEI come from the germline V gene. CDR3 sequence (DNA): TGTGCCAGCAGTCCGGACAGGGTCGGTTCACCCCTCCACTTT. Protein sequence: CASSPDRVGSPLHF. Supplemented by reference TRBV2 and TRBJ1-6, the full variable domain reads EPEVTQTPSHQVTQMGQEVILRCVPISNHLYFYWYRQILGQKVEFLVSFYNNEISEKSEIFDDQFSVERPDGSNFTLKIRSTKLEDSAMYFCASSPDRVGSPLHFGNGTRLTVT.

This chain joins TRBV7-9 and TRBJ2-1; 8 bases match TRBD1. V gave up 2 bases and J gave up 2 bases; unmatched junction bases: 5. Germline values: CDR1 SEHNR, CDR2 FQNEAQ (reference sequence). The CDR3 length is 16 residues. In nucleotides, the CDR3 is TGTGCCAGCAGCTTACTAGGACAGGGTCCCTACAATGAGCAGTTCTTC. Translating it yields CASSLLGQGPYNEQFF.

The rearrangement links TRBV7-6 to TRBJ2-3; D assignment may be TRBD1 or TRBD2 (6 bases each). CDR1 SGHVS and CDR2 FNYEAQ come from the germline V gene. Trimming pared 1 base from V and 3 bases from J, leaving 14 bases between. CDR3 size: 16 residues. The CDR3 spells CASSLVRGAETDTQYF. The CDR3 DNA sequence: TGTGCCAGCAGCTTAGTGAGGGGGGCGGAGACAGATACGCAGTATTTT.

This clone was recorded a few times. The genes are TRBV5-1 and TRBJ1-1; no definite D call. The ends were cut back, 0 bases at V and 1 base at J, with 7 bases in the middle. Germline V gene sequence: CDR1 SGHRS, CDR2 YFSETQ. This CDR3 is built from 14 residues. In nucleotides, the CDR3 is TGCGCCAGCAGCTTGGACTTCGGGAACACTGAAGCTTTCTTT. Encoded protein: CASSLDFGNTEAFF.

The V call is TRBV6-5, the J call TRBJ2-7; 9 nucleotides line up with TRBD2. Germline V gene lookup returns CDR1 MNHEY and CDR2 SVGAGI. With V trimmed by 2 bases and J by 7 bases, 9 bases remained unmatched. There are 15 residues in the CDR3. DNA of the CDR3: TGTGCCAGCAGTTACACTGGCGGGGGGGCTGGGGAGCAGTACTTC. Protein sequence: CASSYTGGGAGEQYF.